One and the same sample provided the 19 T cell receptor beta chains below, sequenced in a study of Graves' ophthalmopathy and Graves' hyperthyroidism. TCR beta CDR3 regions were amplified from RNA transcripts. Amplification began with first-round RT-PCR using HTBI primers, then second-round multiplex PCR was performed. From the multiplex PCR reads, TCRdb called clonotypes with MiXCR, one entry per CDR3 protein. Of 220,000 or so distinct CDR3 sequences listed, about a fifth were seen once; the top ten hold roughly 42%. Sequencing was performed on peripheral blood. Receptors originate from a woman between 50 and 59 years old with Graves' ophthalmopathy.

DNA for the CDR3: TGTGCCAGCAGCGTAGGAGGCGGGGAGCACACTGAAGCTTTCTTT. Amino acid sequence: CASSVGGGEHTEAFF. The V call is TRBV9, the J call TRBJ1-1; D uncertain. The CDR3 has 15 residues. Germline V gene lookup returns CDR1 SGDLS and CDR2 YYNGEE. Trimming pared 0 bases from V and 3 bases from J, leaving 12 bases between.

This clonotype was counted many times. The chain is built from TRBV6-2 or TRBV6-3 and TRBJ2-6; 13 nucleotides agree with TRBD2. This CDR3 has 16 amino acids. Losses at the gene ends were 4 bases for V and 11 bases for J; bases not matched to a gene: 8. The germline V gene has CDR1 MNHEY and CDR2 SVGEGT. The CDR3 region has the DNA TGTGCCAGCAGTTCACGGACTAGCGGGGGCCTCGACGTCCTGACTTTC. Translated, it gives CASSSRTSGGLDVLTF.

This clonotype was detected a few times. The chain is built from TRBV11-1 and TRBJ1-5; a weak D match, TRBD1 (6 bases). The length of the CDR3 is 13 residues. CDR1 and CDR2 from the germline V gene are SGHAT and FQDESV (reference sequence). V was trimmed by 5 bases and J by 8 bases, leaving 13 bases between them. CDR3: CASSPEEGEPQHF. The CDR3 bases are TGTGCCAGCAGCCCCGAGGAGGGGGAGCCCCAGCATTTT.

This clonotype appeared many times. This chain links TRBV28 with TRBJ1-5, with D perhaps TRBD1 (5 bases). V was trimmed by 0 bases and J by 5 bases, leaving 20 bases between them. Germline-derived CDR1 and CDR2 are MDHEN and SYDVKM. CDR3 length: 18 amino acids. The CDR3 DNA sequence: TGTGCCAGCAGTTTATGGATAGATGGTCGGCGGGGGGATCAGCCCCAGCATTTT. This gives the protein CASSLWIDGRRGDQPQHF. The full variable domain, with the rest looked up from reference TRBV28 and TRBJ1-5, is DVKVTQSSRYLVKRTGEKVFLECVQDMDHENMFWYRQDPGLGLRLIYFSYDVKMKEKGDIPEGYSVSREKKERFSLILESASTNQTSMYLCASSLWIDGRRGDQPQHFGDGTRLSIL.

At least ten counts were recorded for this clonotype. This chain joins TRBV12-3 or TRBV12-4 and TRBJ2-7; 9 bases match TRBD2. The junction had 16 bases not matched to a gene; V was cut back by 1 base and J by 6 bases. The CDR3 loop spans 18 amino acids. The CDR3 bases are TGTGCCAGCAGTTTAGTGGCTAGCGGGAAAGTTTCGGGCCTCGAGCAGTACTTC. Amino acid sequence: CASSLVASGKVSGLEQYF.

The CDR3 spells CASSYYANTEAFF. DNA for the CDR3: TGTGCCAGCAGTTACTATGCTAACACTGAAGCTTTCTTT. The chain couples TRBV6-2 or TRBV6-3 to TRBJ1-1; D gene unclear. The germline V and J ends were trimmed by 1 base and 2 bases, with 5 bases remaining between them. The CDR3 consists of 13 residues. The germline V gene encodes CDR1 MNHEY and CDR2 SVGEGT.

This clonotype was counted at least ten times. The rearrangement uses TRBV2 and TRBJ2-7; D gene uncertain. The CDR3 totals 12 residues. V was cut by 5 bases and J by 0 bases, with 5 bases left in between. Germline V gives CDR1 SNHLY, CDR2 FYNNEI. CDR3 bases: TGTGCCAGCAGTTCCACCTCCTACGAGCAGTACTTC. Its protein is CASSSTSYEQYF.

This clonotype was picked up many times. The chain uses TRBV2 and TRBJ1-5; D is possibly TRBD1 (5 bases). V was trimmed by 7 bases and J by 4 bases, leaving 11 bases between them. CDR1 is SNHLY, CDR2 FYNNEI, per germline. The CDR3 runs 13 residues. This CDR3 is CASTGGENQPQHF. The CDR3 DNA reads TGTGCCAGCACCGGAGGGGAAAATCAGCCCCAGCATTTT.

This clonotype was recorded many times. The chain has TRBV6-2 or TRBV6-3 and TRBJ2-7; a possible D gene is TRBD1 (6 bases). V gave up 7 bases and J gave up 0 bases, with 13 bases separating them. Germline CDR1 and CDR2: MNHEY and SVGEGT. This CDR3 spans 14 amino acids. The CDR3 region has the DNA TGTGCCAGCACCCCTACAGGGTTCTCCTACGAGCAGTACTTC. This codes for CASTPTGFSYEQYF.

This clonotype was counted a few times. The J gene is TRBJ2-5, the V gene TRBV19, with a possible D match to TRBD1 (5 bases). The V end lost 3 bases, the J end lost 2 bases, and 19 bases lay between the germline ends. Germline CDR1 reads LNHDA; CDR2 reads SQIVND (reference sequence). The length of the CDR3 is 17 residues. CDR3 nucleotide sequence: TGTGCCAGTAGTATTGGGGCGGCTCCAATCCTACAAGAGACCCAGTACTTC. Encoded protein: CASSIGAAPILQETQYF.

Ten or more counts support this clonotype. The chain employs TRBV12-3 or TRBV12-4 and TRBJ2-7; D may be TRBD1 or TRBD2 (5 bases each). This CDR3 is built from 13 residues. V was cut by 2 bases and J by 9 bases, with 14 bases left in between. The CDR3 spells CASSLITRDGQYF. CDR3 nucleotide sequence: TGTGCCAGCAGTTTAATAACCCGGGACGGGCAGTACTTC.

The CDR3: CASSRDGYTGELFF. Written as DNA, the CDR3 is TGTGCCAGTAGCCGGGACGGTTACACCGGGGAGCTGTTTTTT. The chain has TRBV19 and TRBJ2-2, with D perhaps assigned TRBD1 or TRBD2 (5 bases each). This CDR3 has 14 residues. The germline V gene has CDR1 LNHDA and CDR2 SQIVND (reference sequence). Trimming left V 6 bases short and J 3 bases short, with 11 bases between.

At least ten counts were recorded for this clonotype. This rearrangement joins TRBV28 to TRBJ1-1; TRBD1 matches at 9 bases. CDR1 is MDHEN, CDR2 SYDVKM, per germline. This CDR3 region has 15 residues. The junction had 3 bases not matched to a gene; V was cut back by 2 bases and J by 2 bases. CDR3 protein: CASSLVTGGNTEAFF. CDR3 DNA sequence: TGTGCCAGCAGTTTAGTGACAGGGGGTAACACTGAAGCTTTCTTT.

The chain combines TRBV7-9 with TRBJ1-1; D is ambiguous. The CDR3 has 13 residues. The germline V gene encodes CDR1 SEHNR and CDR2 FQNEAQ (reference sequence). Trimming cost V 6 bases and J 5 bases, with 13 bases left between them. CDR3 coding DNA: TGTGCCAGCAGGCCTAAGGGTGGAACTGAAGCTTTCTTT. It specifies CASRPKGGTEAFF.

This clonotype was counted at least ten times. The chain employs TRBV7-8 and TRBJ1-5; D is unresolved. Trimming shortened V by 2 bases and J by 3 bases, and 14 bases separated the two germline ends. The CDR3 has 16 residues. CDR1 and CDR2 (germline): SGHVS, FQNEAQ. CDR3 sequence: CASSLSSTGHNQPQHF. In DNA, the CDR3 is TGTGCCAGCAGCTTAAGTTCTACCGGTCACAATCAGCCCCAGCATTTT.

This clonotype appeared many times. CDR3 sequence (DNA): TGTGCCAGCAGTCGACAGCTACTTCAGCCCCAGCATTTT. Its translation: CASSRQLLQPQHF. The chain links TRBV12-3 or TRBV12-4 to TRBJ1-5; D may be TRBD1 (5 bases). The CDR3 loop spans 13 amino acids. V lost 5 bases, J lost 6 bases, and 11 bases lay in between.

This clonotype has at least ten counts. This rearrangement joins TRBV12-3 or TRBV12-4 to TRBJ1-2; a possible D gene is TRBD1 (6 bases). This CDR3 has 12 residues. V lost 7 bases, J lost 12 bases, and 18 bases lay in between. As DNA, the CDR3 is TGTGCCAGCAACTCACAGGGATGGGGCCACACCTTC. Its translation: CASNSQGWGHTF.

This clonotype showed up many times. The V and J genes are TRBV9 and TRBJ2-3, with D possibly being TRBD1 or TRBD2 (6 bases each). This CDR3 comprises 17 residues. Germline CDR1 SGDLS, CDR2 YYNGEE. The V end was cut by 0 bases, the J end by 1 base, with 15 bases between. Written as DNA, the CDR3 is TGTGCCAGCAGCGTAGAGGAGGGGGGTACGGGCACAGATACGCAGTATTTT. It codes for CASSVEEGGTGTDTQYF.

The gene calls are TRBV2 and TRBJ1-5; D call uncertain. The V and J ends lost 8 bases and 6 bases respectively, with 14 bases between them. Germline loops: CDR1 SNHLY, CDR2 FYNNEI. The CDR3 runs to 13 residues. The CDR3 spells CASGLGIGQPQHF. CDR3 bases: TGTGCCAGCGGATTGGGGATCGGTCAGCCCCAGCATTTT.